These T cell receptor beta chains were read from a single sample in a study of regulatory T cells in long-lasting Graves disease. One entry per CDR3 protein, called by TCRdb with MiXCR from the multiplex PCR reads. The sample holds some 330,000 distinct CDR3 sequences; roughly 24% are singletons and the top ten take less than 30%. The source material was peripheral blood mononuclear cells (PBMCs), sampled when the disease was refractory, from a patient treated with antithyroid drugs. These receptor sequences come from a woman in her forties with Graves disease. Both conserved end residues are part of each CDR3. The order of the fields is D gene, clone size, J gene, V gene, CDR3 DNA, CDR3 protein. The D gene is left open where the match is weak. Only part of the rows carry a size: once, few, many, or a class if the clone is expanded.

. | few | TRBJ2-2 | TRBV24-1 | TGTGCCACCAGTGAACCGGGGAGAACCAATACCGGGGAGCTGTTTTTT | CATSEPGRTNTGELFF
. | many | TRBJ2-7 | TRBV5-1 | TGCGCCAGCAACCGGGACACAGACTACGAGCAGTACTTC | CASNRDTDYEQYF
TRBD2 | many | TRBJ2-5 | TRBV13 | TGTGCCAGCAGCTCGGGACTAGCGGGAGGAGGCACAGAGACCCAGTACTTC | CASSSGLAGGGTETQYF
TRBD2 | . | TRBJ2-1 | TRBV12-5 | TGTGCTAGTGGGACTAGCGGTTACAATGAGCAGTTCTTC | CASGTSGYNEQFF
. | few | TRBJ2-5 | TRBV7-8 | TGTGCCAGCAGTTTCGACGGCCAAACAGGTTACGGGACCCAGTACTTC | CASSFDGQTGYGTQYF
TRBD2 | . | TRBJ2-5 | TRBV3-1 | TGTGCCAGCAGCCAAGGATGGAGGGCTAGCGGGAGCCAAGAGACCCAGTACTTC | CASSQGWRASGSQETQYF
. | . | TRBJ2-1 | TRBV7-2 | TGTGCCAGCAGCCCAGGGACCTGGGGTGAGCAGTTCTTC | CASSPGTWGEQFF
. | many | TRBJ1-2 | TRBV2 | TGTGCCAGCAGTGAGGTAGAGGTCGCTAACTATGGCTACACCTTC | CASSEVEVANYGYTF
TRBD1 | many | TRBJ1-5 | TRBV12-3/TRBV12-4 | TGTGCCAGCAGACCTGGGACAGGGTTTGGCAATCAGCCCCAGCATTTT | CASRPGTGFGNQPQHF
. | . | TRBJ2-7 | TRBV27 | TGTGCCAGCAGTTTCCTTCCGGGCTACGAGCAGTACTTC | CASSFLPGYEQYF
. | many | TRBJ2-2 | TRBV2 | TGTGCCAGCAAGGGGGTATACACCGGGGAGCTGTTTTTT | CASKGVYTGELFF
. | few | TRBJ2-1 | TRBV20-1 | TGCAGTGCTCGCTCGGGACTCGCTATCTACAATGAGCAGTTCTTC | CSARSGLAIYNEQFF
. | many | TRBJ1-5 | TRBV27 | TGTGCCAGCAGCTCCAGATGGAATCAGCCCCAGCATTTT | CASSSRWNQPQHF
TRBD1 | many | TRBJ1-1 | TRBV2 | TGTGCCAGCAGGGAACATGGGACAGCTGAAGCTTTCTTT | CASREHGTAEAFF
TRBD1 | few | TRBJ2-3 | TRBV2 | TGTGCCAGAACAGGGGCCCAAACAGATACGCAGTATTTT | CARTGAQTDTQYF
. | many | TRBJ2-7 | TRBV2 | TGTGCCAGTAGTGAGAAGGGCTACGAGCAGTACTTC | CASSEKGYEQYF
. | many | TRBJ2-3 | TRBV6-1 | TGTGCCAGCAAAATACACATCAGCACAGATACGCAGTATTTT | CASKIHISTDTQYF
TRBD1 | many | TRBJ2-6 | TRBV28 | TGTGCCAGCAGTAGCCGGACAGGGGGGATGAGCTCTGGGGCCAACGTCCTGACTTTC | CASSSRTGGMSSGANVLTF
. | . | TRBJ2-3 | TRBV2 | TGTGCCAGCAAAACACAACGACAGAGAGATACGCAGTATTTT | CASKTQRQRDTQYF
. | . | TRBJ2-7 | TRBV7-6 | TGTGCCAGCAGCTTAGAAGCCGGGGGCGCGGCCTACGAGCAATACTTC | CASSLEAGGAAYEQYF
. | . | TRBJ1-2 | TRBV19 | TGTGCCAGTAAGGGACATCGAGCAGGGGTAGGGGATGGCTACACCTTC | CASKGHRAGVGDGYTF
. | many | TRBJ1-2 | TRBV28 | TGTGCCAGCACCCCACTGGCCTCCCACTATGGCTACACCTTC | CASTPLASHYGYTF
TRBD1 | many | TRBJ2-7 | TRBV28 | TGTGCCAGCAGTGTTGGACAGGGGCATCGGGAGCAGTACTTC | CASSVGQGHREQYF
. | . | TRBJ1-6 | TRBV5-5 | TGTGCCAGCAGCTTCGATTGGGGGACCTATAATTCACCCCTCCACTTT | CASSFDWGTYNSPLHF
. | . | TRBJ2-3 | TRBV2 | TGTGCCAGCAGTGAGGTACAAAGAGATACGCAGTATTTT | CASSEVQRDTQYF
. | many | TRBJ2-4 | TRBV28 | TGTGCCAGCAGTCCCCTGGGCATTCAGTACTTC | CASSPLGIQYF
. | few | TRBJ2-5 | TRBV28 | TGTGCCAGCAGCGGGGGCTTAGAAGGTTGGGAGACCCAGTACTTC | CASSGGLEGWETQYF
. | few | TRBJ1-1 | TRBV30 | TGTGCCTGGAGTGTAATGGGGGCCACTGAAGCTTTCTTT | CAWSVMGATEAFF
. | many | TRBJ2-6 | TRBV28 | TGTGCCAGCAGCCCAATGGCTGGGGCCAACGTCCTGACTTTC | CASSPMAGANVLTF
. | few | TRBJ2-5 | TRBV7-3 | TGTGCCAGCAGCAAGTCTTCAGGAGACCAAGAGACCCAGTACTTC | CASSKSSGDQETQYF
. | many | TRBJ1-2 | TRBV28 | TGTGCCAGCAGTCAAGGGTACGGGGCTCGCTACACCTTC | CASSQGYGARYTF
TRBD1 | many | TRBJ2-7 | TRBV7-2 | TGTGCCAGCAGCTCCCGGACAGGGGGCACCTACGAGCAGTACTTC | CASSSRTGGTYEQYF